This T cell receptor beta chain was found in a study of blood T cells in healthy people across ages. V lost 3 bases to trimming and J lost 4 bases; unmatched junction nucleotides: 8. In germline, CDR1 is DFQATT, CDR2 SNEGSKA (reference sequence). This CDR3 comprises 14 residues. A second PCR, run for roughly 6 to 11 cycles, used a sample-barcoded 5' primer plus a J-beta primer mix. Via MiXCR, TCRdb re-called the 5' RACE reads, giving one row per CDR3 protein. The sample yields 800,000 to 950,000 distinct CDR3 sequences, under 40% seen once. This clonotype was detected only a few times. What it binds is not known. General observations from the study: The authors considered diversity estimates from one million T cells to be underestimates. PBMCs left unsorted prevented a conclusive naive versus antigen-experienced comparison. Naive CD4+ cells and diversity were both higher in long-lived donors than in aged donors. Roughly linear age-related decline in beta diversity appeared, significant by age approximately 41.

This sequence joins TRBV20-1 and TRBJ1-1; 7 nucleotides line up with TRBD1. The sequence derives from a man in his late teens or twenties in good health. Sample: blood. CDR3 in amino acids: CSASLQGRSTEAFF. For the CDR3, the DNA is TGCAGTGCTAGCCTACAGGGGAGGAGCACTGAAGCTTTCTTT.